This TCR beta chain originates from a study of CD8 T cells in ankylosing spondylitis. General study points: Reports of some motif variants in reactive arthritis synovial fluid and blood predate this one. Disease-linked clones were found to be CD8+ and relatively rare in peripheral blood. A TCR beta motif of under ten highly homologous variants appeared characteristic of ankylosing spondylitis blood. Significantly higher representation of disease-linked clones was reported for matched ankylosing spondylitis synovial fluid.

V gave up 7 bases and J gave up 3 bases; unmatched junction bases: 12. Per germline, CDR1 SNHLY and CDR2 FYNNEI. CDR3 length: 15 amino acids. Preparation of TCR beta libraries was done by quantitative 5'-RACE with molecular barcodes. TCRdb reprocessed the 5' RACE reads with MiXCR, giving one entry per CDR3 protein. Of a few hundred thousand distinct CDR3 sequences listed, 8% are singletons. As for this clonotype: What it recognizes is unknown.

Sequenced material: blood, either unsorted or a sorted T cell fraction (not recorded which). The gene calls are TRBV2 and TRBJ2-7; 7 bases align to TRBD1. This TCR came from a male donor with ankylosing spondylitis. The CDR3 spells CASNLDRAGGYEQYF. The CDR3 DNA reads TGTGCCAGCAACCTCGACAGGGCTGGAGGCTACGAGCAGTACTTC.